These T cell receptor beta chains were read from a single sample in a study of blood T cell repertoires in COVID-19. The repertoire was sequenced with immunoSEQ multiplex PCR; TCRdb's copy has only in-frame clones and lacks some. This sample carries about 500,000 clones, roughly 89% of them seen once, and the ten largest clones take 0.7% to 1%. Sequences were obtained from peripheral blood. The receptors originated from a man younger than 35 with COVID-19, enrolled during active disease. Both conserved end residues are part of each CDR3. D genes are given only for firm matches. Size is stated for part of the rows, as once, few or many counts, or as a class when the clone is expanded.

d_gene	v_gene	j_gene	abundance	CDR3aa	CDR3nt
TRBD1	TRBV7-9	TRBJ1-2	.	CASSTGGEGYGYTF	TGTGCCAGCAGCACAGGGGGGGAGGGCTATGGCTACACCTTC
TRBD2	TRBV27	TRBJ2-7	.	CASSPSWGLAGEQYF	TGTGCCAGCAGCCCATCATGGGGACTAGCGGGCGAGCAGTACTTC
TRBD1	TRBV12-5	TRBJ2-5	.	CASGLARTGYQETQYF	TGTGCTAGTGGTTTGGCCCGGACAGGGTACCAAGAGACCCAGTACTTC
.	TRBV19	TRBJ1-4	.	CASSIPDTGEKLFF	TGTGCCAGTAGTATCCCGGACACGGGCGAAAAACTGTTTTTT
.	TRBV13	TRBJ2-3	.	CASSLGPGGTDTQYF	TGTGCCAGCAGCTTAGGCCCCGGGGGCACAGATACGCAGTATTTT
TRBD2	TRBV4-1	TRBJ2-1	.	CASSQDLTSGRNEQFF	TGCGCCAGCAGCCAAGATCTGACTAGCGGGAGAAATGAGCAGTTCTTC
.	TRBV7-8	TRBJ1-4	.	CASSPSEGNEKLFF	TGTGCCAGCAGCCCGTCCGAGGGTAATGAAAAACTGTTTTTT
.	TRBV6-6	TRBJ1-5	.	CASSFLGRQPQHF	TGTGCCAGCAGTTTTTTGGGGAGGCAGCCCCAGCATTTT
TRBD2	TRBV10-3	TRBJ2-7	.	CAISERTSGIYEQYF	TGTGCCATCAGTGAAAGGACTAGCGGGATATACGAGCAGTACTTC
TRBD2	TRBV11-3	TRBJ2-3	once	CASSRLAGYTDTQYF	TGTGCCAGCAGCCGCCTAGCGGGCTACACAGATACGCAGTATTTT
.	TRBV27	TRBJ2-7	few	CASSFGLGIYEQYF	TGTGCCAGCAGTTTCGGACTGGGGATCTACGAGCAGTACTTC
.	TRBV28	TRBJ1-2	.	CASSFDRTYGYTF	TGTGCCAGCAGCTTTGACAGGACTTATGGCTACACCTTC
.	TRBV25-1	TRBJ2-7	.	CASSAQTVKQYF	TGTGCCAGCAGTGCGCAAACAGTGAAGCAGTACTTC
.	TRBV6-6	TRBJ1-6	.	CASSLDSILNSPLHF	TGTGCCAGCAGTTTGGACAGTATTCTTAATTCACCCCTCCACTTT
.	TRBV7-8	TRBJ2-1	.	CASSSGRWEIRNEQFF	TGTGCCAGCAGCTCAGGTCGTTGGGAGATAAGGAATGAGCAGTTCTTC
TRBD1	TRBV19	TRBJ2-1	.	CASSTLDRAYNEQFF	TGTGCCAGTAGTACCCTGGACAGGGCCTACAATGAGCAGTTCTTC
.	TRBV6-1	TRBJ1-1	.	CASSESGRRGRTFF	TGTGCCAGCAGTGAAAGCGGACGAAGAGGAAGGACTTTCTTT
TRBD1	TRBV7-9	TRBJ1-3	.	CASSQETGHRGNSGNTIYF	TGTGCCAGCAGCCAAGAAACAGGGCACAGGGGTAACTCTGGAAACACCATATATTTT
TRBD1	TRBV5-1	TRBJ2-1	.	CASSLWTGGTYNEQFF	TGCGCCAGCAGCTTGTGGACAGGGGGGACCTACAATGAGCAGTTCTTC
.	TRBV30	TRBJ1-1	.	CAWSGGRNTEAFF	TGTGCCTGGAGTGGCGGGAGGAACACTGAAGCTTTCTTT
TRBD2	TRBV7-2	TRBJ2-7	.	CASSFALAATYEQYF	TGTGCCAGCAGCTTTGCTCTAGCGGCAACCTACGAGCAGTACTTC
TRBD1	TRBV2	TRBJ2-3	once	CASKDRGTTPTQYF	TGTGCCAGCAAGGACAGGGGGACCACCCCTACGCAGTATTTT
.	TRBV30	TRBJ1-5	.	CAWSRGGGNQPQHF	TGTGCCTGGAGTAGGGGGGGCGGCAATCAGCCCCAGCATTTT
.	TRBV10-1	TRBJ1-5	.	CASSRLRQVSNQPQHF	TGCGCCAGCAGTCGGCTTCGACAGGTTAGCAATCAGCCCCAGCATTTT
.	TRBV2	TRBJ1-5	.	CASSEGVYQPQHF	TGTGCCAGCAGTGAAGGAGTCTACCAGCCCCAGCATTTT
TRBD1	TRBV5-1	TRBJ2-5	.	CASSLGAGGLETQYF	TGCGCCAGCAGCTTGGGGGCAGGGGGCCTTGAGACCCAGTACTTC
TRBD2	TRBV3-1/TRBV3-2	TRBJ2-1	.	CASSPGALAGSFNEQFF	TGTGCCAGCAGCCCAGGGGCGCTAGCGGGATCTTTCAATGAGCAGTTCTTC
TRBD2	TRBV11-2	TRBJ2-7	.	CASSTTGTKSYEQYF	TGTGCCAGCAGCACAACCGGGACTAAGTCCTACGAGCAGTACTTC
.	TRBV4-1	TRBJ1-1	.	CASSQVRAGGNTEAFF	TGCGCCAGCAGCCAAGTGAGGGCCGGCGGGAACACTGAAGCTTTCTTT
.	TRBV6-5	TRBJ1-1	.	CATKGVGTEAFF	TGTGCCACTAAGGGGGTAGGCACTGAAGCTTTCTTT